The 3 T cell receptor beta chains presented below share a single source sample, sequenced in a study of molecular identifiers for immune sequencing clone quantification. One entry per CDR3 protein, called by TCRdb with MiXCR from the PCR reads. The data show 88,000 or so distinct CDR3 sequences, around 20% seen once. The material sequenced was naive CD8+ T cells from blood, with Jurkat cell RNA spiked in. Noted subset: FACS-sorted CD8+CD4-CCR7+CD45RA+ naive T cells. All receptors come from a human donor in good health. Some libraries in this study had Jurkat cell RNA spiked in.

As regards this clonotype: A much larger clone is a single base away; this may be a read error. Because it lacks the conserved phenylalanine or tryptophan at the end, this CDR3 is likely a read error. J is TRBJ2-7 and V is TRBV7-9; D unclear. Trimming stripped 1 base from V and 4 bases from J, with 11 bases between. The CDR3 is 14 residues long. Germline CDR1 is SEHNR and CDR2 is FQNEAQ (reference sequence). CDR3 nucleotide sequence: TGTGCCAGCAGCTTAGATGGAAGGCATTACGAGCAGTACCTC. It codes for CASSLDGRHYEQYL.

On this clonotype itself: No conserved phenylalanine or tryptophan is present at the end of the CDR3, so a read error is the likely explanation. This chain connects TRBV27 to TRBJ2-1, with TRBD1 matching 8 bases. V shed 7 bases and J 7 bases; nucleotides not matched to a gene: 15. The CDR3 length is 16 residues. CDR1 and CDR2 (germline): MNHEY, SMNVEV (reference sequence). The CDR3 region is CASKGIGQGLENEQFS. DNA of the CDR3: TGTGCCAGCAAAGGTATAGGACAGGGATTAGAAAATGAGCAGTTCTCC.

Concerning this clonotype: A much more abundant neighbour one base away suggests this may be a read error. As DNA, the CDR3 is TGTGCCAGCAGTGTCCGGGACTCCTACGAGCTGTACTTC. This translates into CASSVRDSYELYF. The chain has TRBV27 and TRBJ2-7; D is possibly TRBD2 (6 bases). The CDR3 is 13 amino acids. The germline V gene encodes CDR1 MNHEY and CDR2 SMNVEV (reference sequence).